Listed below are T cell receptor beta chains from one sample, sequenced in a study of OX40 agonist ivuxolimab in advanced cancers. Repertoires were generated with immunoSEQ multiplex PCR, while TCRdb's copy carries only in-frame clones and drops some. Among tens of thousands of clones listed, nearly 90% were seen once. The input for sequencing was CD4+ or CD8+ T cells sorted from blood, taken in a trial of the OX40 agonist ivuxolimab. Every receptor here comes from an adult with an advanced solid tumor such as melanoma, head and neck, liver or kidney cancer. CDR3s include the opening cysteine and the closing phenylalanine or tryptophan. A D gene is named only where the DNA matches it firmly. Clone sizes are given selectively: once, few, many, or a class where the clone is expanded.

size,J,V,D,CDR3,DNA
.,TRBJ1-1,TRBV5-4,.,CASSLEGSTNTEAFF,TGTGCCAGCAGCTTGGAGGGCAGTACGAACACTGAAGCTTTCTTT
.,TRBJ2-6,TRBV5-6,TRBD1,CASSRAGTGASGANVLTF,TGTGCCAGCAGCCGGGCAGGGACAGGGGCCTCTGGGGCCAACGTCCTGACTTTC
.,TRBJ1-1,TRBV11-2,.,CASSAEYTEAFF,TGTGCCAGCAGCGCAGAGTACACTGAAGCTTTCTTT
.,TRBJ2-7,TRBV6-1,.,CASRSGTVNYEQYF,TGTGCCAGCAGATCCGGGACGGTGAACTACGAGCAGTACTTC
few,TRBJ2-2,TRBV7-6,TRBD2,CASSLRLAGGTGELFF,TGTGCCAGCAGCTTGCGACTAGCGGGGGGCACCGGGGAGCTGTTTTTT
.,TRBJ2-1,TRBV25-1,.,CASSGGAGRYNEQFF,TGTGCCAGCAGTGGTGGGGCGGGAAGATACAATGAGCAGTTCTTC
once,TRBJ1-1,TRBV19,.,CASSIVRGTGMNTEAFF,TGTGCCAGTAGTATAGTAAGGGGGACGGGTATGAACACTGAAGCTTTCTTT
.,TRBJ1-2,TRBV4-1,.,CASSPGQAYGYTF,TGCGCCAGCAGCCCGGGACAAGCATATGGCTACACCTTC
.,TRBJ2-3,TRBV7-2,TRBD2,CASSLISGSVGDTQYF,TGTGCCAGCAGCTTAATTAGCGGGAGTGTGGGAGATACGCAGTATTTT
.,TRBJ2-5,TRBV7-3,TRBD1,CASSPQGEETQYF,TGTGCCAGCAGCCCGCAGGGGGAAGAGACCCAGTACTTC
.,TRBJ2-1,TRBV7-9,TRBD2,CATRTSGSGNEQFF,TGTGCCACCAGGACTAGCGGGAGTGGAAATGAGCAGTTCTTC
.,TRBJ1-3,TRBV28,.,CASSPGPNSGNTIYF,TGTGCCAGCAGCCCGGGACCCAACTCTGGAAACACCATATATTTT
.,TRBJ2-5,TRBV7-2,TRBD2,CASSLTSGSFETQYF,TGTGCCAGCAGCTTGACTAGCGGGAGTTTTGAGACCCAGTACTTC
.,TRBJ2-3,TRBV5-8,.,CASSPARWTSTDTQYF,TGTGCCAGCTCTCCCGCGCGGTGGACTAGCACAGATACGCAGTATTTT
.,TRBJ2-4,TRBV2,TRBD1,CASREQGDQNIQYF,TGTGCCAGCAGAGAGCAGGGGGACCAGAACATTCAGTACTTC
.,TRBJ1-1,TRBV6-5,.,CASRERGYEHVEAFF,TGTGCCAGCAGGGAAAGGGGATATGAACATGTTGAAGCTTTCTTT
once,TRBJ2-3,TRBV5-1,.,CASSHGNSLNTDTQYF,TGCGCCAGCAGTCACGGAAACAGCCTAAACACAGATACGCAGTATTTT
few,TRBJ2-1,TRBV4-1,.,CASSQDYSAHYNEQFF,TGCGCCAGCAGCCAAGATTATTCGGCCCACTACAATGAGCAGTTCTTC